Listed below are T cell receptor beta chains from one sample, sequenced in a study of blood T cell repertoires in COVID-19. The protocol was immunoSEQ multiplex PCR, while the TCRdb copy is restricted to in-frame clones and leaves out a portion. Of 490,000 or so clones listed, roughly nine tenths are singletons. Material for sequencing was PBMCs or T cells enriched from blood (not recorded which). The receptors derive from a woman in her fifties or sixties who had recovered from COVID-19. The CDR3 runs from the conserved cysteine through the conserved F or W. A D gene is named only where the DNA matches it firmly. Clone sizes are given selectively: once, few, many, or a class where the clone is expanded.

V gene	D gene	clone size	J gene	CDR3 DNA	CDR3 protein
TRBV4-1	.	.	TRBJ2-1	TGCGCCAGCAGCCAAGTAGGAAGGGTAGCAAGGGGGAATGAGCAGTTCTTC	CASSQVGRVARGNEQFF
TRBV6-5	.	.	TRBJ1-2	TGTGCCAGCAGTTACTTAGGCGGCGGCTACACCTTC	CASSYLGGGYTF
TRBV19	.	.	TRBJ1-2	TGTGCCAGTTATCTTCCCGGACTGGACTATGGCTACACCTTC	CASYLPGLDYGYTF
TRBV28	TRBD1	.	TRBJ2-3	TGTGCCAGCAGTTGGGGGTGGCAGGGGGACACAGATACGCAGTATTTT	CASSWGWQGDTDTQYF
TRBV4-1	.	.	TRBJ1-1	TGCGCCAGCAGCCAAGTTGCCCAGGGGAACACTGAAGCTTTCTTT	CASSQVAQGNTEAFF
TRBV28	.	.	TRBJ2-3	TGTGCCAGCAGTCATATAGCGGACCAAGATACGCAGTATTTT	CASSHIADQDTQYF
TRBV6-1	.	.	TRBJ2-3	TGTGCCAGCAGTGAAGACCAGAGCACAGATACGCAGTATTTT	CASSEDQSTDTQYF
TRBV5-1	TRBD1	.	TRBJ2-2	TGCGCCAGCAGCTTCTCCGGGACAGGAAACACCGGGGAGCTGTTTTTT	CASSFSGTGNTGELFF
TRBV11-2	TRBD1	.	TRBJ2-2	TGTGCCAGCAGCCCCCCACCCGGGACAGGGAGGACCGGGGAGCTGTTTTTT	CASSPPPGTGRTGELFF
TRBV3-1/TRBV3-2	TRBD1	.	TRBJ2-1	TGTGCCAGCAGCCAAGGGGGGACAGGGAACAATGAGCAGTTCTTC	CASSQGGTGNNEQFF
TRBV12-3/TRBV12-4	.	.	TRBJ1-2	TGTGCCAGCAGTTCGACACTAACAGGAGGCTACACCTTC	CASSSTLTGGYTF
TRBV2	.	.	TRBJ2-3	TGTGCCAGCAGTGGCCCTCTAGCGACGAGCACAGATACGCAGTATTTT	CASSGPLATSTDTQYF
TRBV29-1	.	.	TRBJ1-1	TGCAGCGTTGGCAGGGAGGGAACTGAAGCTTTCTTT	CSVGREGTEAFF
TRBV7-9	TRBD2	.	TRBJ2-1	TGTGCCAGCAGCTTTAGCGGGGGGCTGTCGAATGAGCAGTTCTTC	CASSFSGGLSNEQFF
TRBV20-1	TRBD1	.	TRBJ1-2	TGCAGTGCTCCTGACAGGGGAGGCTACACCTTC	CSAPDRGGYTF
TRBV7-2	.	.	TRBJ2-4	TGTGCCAGCAGCTTAGGTAGTATTCAGTACTTC	CASSLGSIQYF
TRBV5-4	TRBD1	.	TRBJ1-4	TGTGCCAGCAGCTTCCACGGACAGGGTGAAAAACTGTTTTTT	CASSFHGQGEKLFF
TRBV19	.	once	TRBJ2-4	TGTGCCAGTAGTATGTCCGGAGCCAAAAACATTCAGTACTTC	CASSMSGAKNIQYF
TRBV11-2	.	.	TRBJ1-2	TGTGCCAGCAGCTTTTACGGAGAACCTAACTATGGCTACACCTTC	CASSFYGEPNYGYTF
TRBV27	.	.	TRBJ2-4	TGTGCCAGCAGTACCCAACAGATAAACATTCAGTACTTC	CASSTQQINIQYF
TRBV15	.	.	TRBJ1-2	TGTGCCACCAGCAGAGATAAGGGGAACTATGGCTACACCTTC	CATSRDKGNYGYTF
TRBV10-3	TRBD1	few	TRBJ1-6	TGTGCCATCAGCCTAGCGGGGGACAGCTATTCACCCCTCCACTTT	CAISLAGDSYSPLHF
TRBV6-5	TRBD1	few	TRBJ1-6	TGTGCCAGCAGTTTACTCAGGACAGGGAATAATTCACCCCTCCACTTT	CASSLLRTGNNSPLHF